Listed below are T cell receptor beta chains from one sample, sequenced in a study of cytotoxic CD8 clonotypes in ibrutinib-treated CLL. TCRdb keeps only in-frame clones here, not all; method: immunoSEQ multiplex PCR. The table shows 20,000 to 25,000 clones, with 70% to 75% occurring only once. The sample was PBMCs, taken after 12 months of ibrutinib treatment. The receptors come from a human donor with chronic lymphocytic leukemia. The CDR3 runs from the conserved cysteine through the conserved F or W. D genes are given only for firm matches. Rows may omit the clone size; those that give it use once, few, many or a size class.

medium-sized	NA	TRBV2	TRBJ2-2	CASTRGIFTGELFF	TGTGCCAGCACTCGGGGGATTTTCACCGGGGAGCTGTTTTTT
few	NA	TRBV28	TRBJ2-3	CASSQPPTDTQYF	TGTGCCAGCAGTCAACCCCCCACAGATACGCAGTATTTT
NA	TRBD1	TRBV5-1	TRBJ1-6	CASSDTGGYSPLHF	TGCGCCAGCAGCGACACAGGGGGTTATTCACCCCTCCACTTT
NA	NA	TRBV6-1	TRBJ1-5	CASSGQGHSNQPQHF	TGTGCCAGCAGTGGGCAGGGCCATAGCAATCAGCCCCAGCATTTT
NA	NA	TRBV7-2	TRBJ2-4	CASSQNPGGNIQYF	TGTGCCAGCAGCCAAAATCCCGGGGGAAACATTCAGTACTTC
NA	NA	TRBV6-5	TRBJ1-5	CASSSLGASNQPQHF	TGTGCCAGCAGTTCCCTCGGAGCTAGCAATCAGCCCCAGCATTTT
NA	NA	TRBV7-8	TRBJ2-1	CASSSRFRRGADEQFF	TGTGCCAGCAGCTCGAGATTTAGGAGGGGGGCGGATGAGCAGTTCTTC
NA	NA	TRBV29-1	TRBJ1-2	CSVVALQDSNYGYTF	TGCAGCGTTGTTGCTCTCCAGGACAGTAACTATGGCTACACCTTC
NA	TRBD1	TRBV6-6	TRBJ1-2	CASRLGQGDYGYTF	TGTGCCAGCAGGCTTGGACAGGGAGACTATGGCTACACCTTC
NA	NA	TRBV6-5	TRBJ2-7	CAAAQHGTYEQYF	TGTGCCGCCGCCCAGCACGGGACCTACGAGCAGTACTTC
many	NA	TRBV5-4	TRBJ1-6	CASSLLGGAGNSPLHF	TGTGCCAGCAGCTTGTTAGGTGGCGCTGGGAATTCACCCCTCCACTTT
NA	NA	TRBV18	TRBJ2-1	CASSPLPYNEQFF	TGTGCCAGCTCACCTCTCCCATACAATGAGCAGTTCTTC
NA	TRBD1	TRBV6-5	TRBJ2-3	CATGLTGVGTDTQYF	TGTGCCACCGGCCTGACAGGGGTTGGGACAGATACGCAGTATTTT
NA	NA	TRBV28	TRBJ1-4	CASRASNEKLFF	TGTGCCAGCAGGGCCTCTAATGAAAAACTGTTTTTT
NA	TRBD1	TRBV7-9	TRBJ2-5	CASSLQRSGGETQYF	TGTGCCAGCAGCTTACAAAGGTCAGGGGGCGAGACCCAGTACTTC
few	NA	TRBV30	TRBJ2-5	CAWSVPETQYF	TGTGCCTGGAGTGTCCCGGAGACCCAGTACTTC
NA	NA	TRBV7-2	TRBJ1-2	CASSPVRAQNYGYTF	TGTGCCAGCAGTCCCGTCCGGGCCCAGAACTATGGCTACACCTTC
NA	TRBD2	TRBV7-2	TRBJ2-2	CASSPGGLSNTGELFF	TGTGCCAGCAGCCCGGGGGGACTCTCGAACACCGGGGAGCTGTTTTTT
NA	NA	TRBV6-5	TRBJ1-1	CASSYSKQTEAFF	TGTGCCAGCAGTTACTCGAAACAAACGGAAGCTTTCTTT
NA	NA	TRBV7-9	TRBJ1-2	CASSFWTSAMHGYTF	TGTGCCAGCAGCTTCTGGACGTCGGCTATGCACGGCTACACCTTC
NA	TRBD2	TRBV5-4	TRBJ2-2	CASSQLTSGETGELFF	TGTGCCAGCAGCCAGTTAACTAGCGGGGAAACCGGGGAGCTGTTTTTT
NA	NA	TRBV2	TRBJ1-5	CASSVGGPQPQHF	TGTGCCAGCAGCGTGGGAGGGCCTCAGCCCCAGCATTTT
NA	NA	TRBV30	TRBJ1-5	CAWTSGPNQPQHF	TGTGCCTGGACTTCCGGGCCCAATCAGCCCCAGCATTTT
NA	TRBD1	TRBV5-1	TRBJ1-2	CASSNGQGGGYTF	TGCGCCAGCAGCAATGGACAGGGTGGTGGCTACACCTTC
NA	TRBD2	TRBV2	TRBJ2-1	CASRLRTSGGAREQFF	TGTGCCAGCAGACTCAGAACTAGCGGGGGGGCCCGGGAGCAGTTCTTC
NA	TRBD1	TRBV11-2	TRBJ2-3	CASSFAGTGRSDTQYF	TGTGCCAGCAGCTTCGCCGGGACAGGGAGATCTGATACGCAGTATTTT
NA	NA	TRBV28	TRBJ2-1	CASSLDLNNEQFF	TGTGCCAGCAGTTTAGACCTAAACAATGAGCAGTTCTTC
NA	TRBD1	TRBV27	TRBJ1-2	CASTGRGLGYGYTF	TGTGCCAGCACGGGCAGGGGGCTCGGCTATGGCTACACCTTC
NA	NA	TRBV5-1	TRBJ2-7	CASSLGGGSYEQYF	TGCGCCAGCAGCTTGGGAGGGGGCTCCTACGAGCAGTACTTC
NA	NA	TRBV21-1	TRBJ2-7	CASSKVVGLSTYYEQYF	TGTGCCAGCAGCAAAGTAGTAGGCCTCAGCACATACTACGAGCAGTACTTC
once	NA	TRBV5-1	TRBJ2-7	CASSLGPFYEQYF	TGCGCCAGCAGCTTGGGTCCCTTCTACGAGCAGTACTTC
NA	TRBD1	TRBV5-6	TRBJ1-2	CASSPGPFQGGGYTF	TGTGCCAGCAGCCCCGGGCCGTTTCAGGGGGGTGGCTACACCTTC
NA	NA	TRBV29-1	TRBJ2-5	CSVTVGPETQYF	TGCAGCGTGACGGTAGGGCCAGAGACCCAGTACTTC
NA	NA	TRBV7-3	TRBJ1-1	CASSLTKAGGDTEAFF	TGTGCCAGCAGCTTAACTAAGGCAGGAGGGGACACTGAAGCTTTCTTT
NA	NA	TRBV1	TRBJ1-3	CTSSQDREGRNTIYF	TGCACCAGCAGCCAAGATCGGGAGGGCCGGAACACCATATATTTT
NA	NA	TRBV27	TRBJ1-1	CASSLLQKNTEAFF	TGTGCCAGCAGTTTATTGCAGAAGAACACTGAAGCTTTCTTT
NA	NA	TRBV5-1	TRBJ1-2	CASSLEGTYGYTF	TGCGCCAGCAGCTTGGAGGGGACCTATGGCTACACCTTC
once	NA	TRBV28	TRBJ1-5	CASSLRVGGLRQPQHF	TGTGCCAGCAGTTTAAGGGTAGGGGGGTTAAGGCAGCCCCAGCATTTT
NA	TRBD1	TRBV7-2	TRBJ1-5	CASSPQGNQPQHF	TGTGCCAGCAGCCCACAGGGGAATCAGCCCCAGCATTTT
NA	TRBD2	TRBV5-1	TRBJ2-5	CASSLGRGVAQETQYF	TGCGCCAGCAGCTTGGGCCGGGGGGTAGCTCAAGAGACCCAGTACTTC
once	NA	TRBV19	TRBJ2-3	CASSLQGRKQYF	TGTGCCAGTAGTCTCCAGGGGCGCAAGCAGTATTTT
NA	TRBD2	TRBV11-2	TRBJ2-7	CASSLEPRGTYEQYF	TGTGCCAGCAGCTTAGAGCCGCGGGGGACCTACGAGCAGTACTTC
NA	NA	TRBV19	TRBJ1-5	CASSMRGDQPQHF	TGTGCCAGTAGTATGAGGGGGGATCAGCCCCAGCATTTT
few	TRBD2	TRBV5-1	TRBJ2-3	CASSRGLAGFTSTDTQYF	TGCGCCAGCAGCAGGGGACTAGCGGGGTTTACTAGCACAGATACGCAGTATTTT
NA	NA	TRBV11-2	TRBJ1-2	CASRFRDDYGYTF	TGTGCCAGCAGGTTCAGGGACGACTATGGCTACACCTTC
NA	NA	TRBV2	TRBJ1-1	CASSLWADEAFF	TGTGCCAGCAGCCTCTGGGCAGATGAAGCTTTCTTT
once	TRBD2	TRBV5-6	TRBJ2-1	CASRPPGGSYNEQFF	TGTGCCAGCAGACCCCCGGGGGGCTCCTACAATGAGCAGTTCTTC
NA	NA	TRBV7-6	TRBJ2-3	CASSRGTAGTDTQYF	TGTGCCAGCAGCAGAGGGACAGCGGGGACAGATACGCAGTATTTT
NA	NA	TRBV5-6	TRBJ1-4	CASSGTTNEKLFF	TGTGCCAGCAGCGGGACGACAAATGAAAAACTGTTTTTT
few	NA	TRBV7-8	TRBJ2-3	CATNRDPRTDTQYF	TGTGCCACCAACCGGGACCCCCGTACAGATACGCAGTATTTT
NA	NA	TRBV2	TRBJ2-5	CASSDAIAGQETQYF	TGTGCCAGCAGTGATGCCATTGCGGGCCAAGAGACCCAGTACTTC
NA	TRBD2	TRBV15	TRBJ2-1	CATSRDSGGTNYNEQFF	TGTGCCACCAGCAGAGATAGCGGGGGGACCAACTACAATGAGCAGTTCTTC